The clone carrying this T cell receptor beta chain was counted only a few times. PCR involved 60 Vbeta and 13 Jbeta primers. Only in-frame clones appear in the TCRdb table, and some are missing; sequencing was by immunoSEQ multiplex PCR. The data show roughly 120,000 clones, 8% to 10% seen once. This sample stems from a study of cytomegalovirus exposure and HLA in healthy donors. This CDR3 is built from 17 residues. V gave up 1 base and J gave up 4 bases; unmatched junction bases: 7. Germline V lookup: CDR1 LGHNA, CDR2 YNFKEQ. The clonotype originates from a man aged 30 to 45 in good health and CMV-seronegative. The chain links TRBV4-2 to TRBJ2-1; 10 bases are a match to TRBD2. The sample taken for sequencing was PBMCs. CDR3 loop: CASSQAASGSRYNEQFF. The CDR3 DNA follows: TGTGCCAGCAGCCAAGCGGCTAGCGGGAGTAGGTACAATGAGCAGTTCTTC.